A selection of T cell receptor beta chains follows, all from one sample in a study of blood T cell repertoires in COVID-19. TCRdb's copy holds only in-frame clones and misses some; the assay was immunoSEQ multiplex PCR. The data hold roughly 270,000 clones, with around 85% observed a single time. The sample was peripheral blood. Receptors originate from a man in his fifties with active or convalescent COVID-19. Both conserved end residues are part of each CDR3. Fields, in order: clone size, D gene, V gene, J gene, CDR3 DNA, CDR3 protein. The D gene is left open where the match is weak. Expanded clones get a size class; other rows say once, few or many, or leave the size out.

few	TRBD2	TRBV10-2	TRBJ2-7	TGCGCCAGCACCGCCCGGACTAGCGGGAGTCAATACGAGCAGTACTTC	CASTARTSGSQYEQYF
.	TRBD2	TRBV4-2	TRBJ2-7	TGTGCCAGCAGCCAAGATAGGGCGGGAGGGGCTAACTACGAGCAGTACTTC	CASSQDRAGGANYEQYF
.	TRBD1	TRBV19	TRBJ2-6	TGTGCCAGTGCTCACAGGGGGCGGGGCGGGGCCAACGTCCTGACTTTC	CASAHRGRGGANVLTF
.	TRBD2	TRBV5-1	TRBJ2-3	TGCGCCAGCAGCTTGGAGTCGGGAGGGCCCACAGATACGCAGTATTTT	CASSLESGGPTDTQYF
.	.	TRBV7-2	TRBJ1-4	TGTGCCAGCAGCTTTTACCAGGGGTCTAATGAAAAACTGTTTTTT	CASSFYQGSNEKLFF
.	.	TRBV29-1	TRBJ2-3	TGCAGCGTTGAGAGCAGGCGCACAGATACGCAGTATTTT	CSVESRRTDTQYF
few	TRBD1	TRBV7-9	TRBJ1-5	TGTGCCAGCAGCCAGGGGGGGACAGGGGCTCTTTGGCAGCCCCAGCATTTT	CASSQGGTGALWQPQHF
.	.	TRBV27	TRBJ2-7	TGTGCCAGCAGTTTACGCTTAGGCGGAGACCGAGACTACGAGCAGTACTTC	CASSLRLGGDRDYEQYF
.	.	TRBV5-8	TRBJ1-4	TGTGCCAGCCCTAACCACGACTGGTACGATGAAAAACTGTTTTTT	CASPNHDWYDEKLFF
.	TRBD2	TRBV3-1/TRBV3-2	TRBJ2-7	TGTGCCAGCAGTCATGGACTAGCGGGGTCCTACGAGCAGTACTTC	CASSHGLAGSYEQYF
.	.	TRBV21-1	TRBJ1-2	TGTGCCAGCAGAAGAACAGGGGATCGCGACTATGGCTACACCTTC	CASRRTGDRDYGYTF
.	.	TRBV29-1	TRBJ1-2	TGCAGCGTTGAAGATAAGCAGGGGCGGTATGGCTACACCTTC	CSVEDKQGRYGYTF
few	TRBD2	TRBV3-1/TRBV3-2	TRBJ2-7	TGTGCCAGCAGCCGGAGCGGGAGCTACGAGCAGTACTTC	CASSRSGSYEQYF
.	TRBD2	TRBV9	TRBJ2-3	TGTGCCAGCACCCAGACTAGCGGGGCTAGCACAGATACGCAGTATTTT	CASTQTSGASTDTQYF
few	TRBD1	TRBV15	TRBJ2-2	TGTGCCACCAGCAGTCGACAGGGTTGGACCGGGGAGCTGTTTTTT	CATSSRQGWTGELFF
.	TRBD1	TRBV7-2	TRBJ1-1	TGTGCCAGCAGCTTAGGGGGGACAGGGGGCGCATCTAGAGCTTTCTTT	CASSLGGTGGASRAFF
few	TRBD2	TRBV10-3	TRBJ2-1	TGTGCCATCACCCGCGGGGGGGGTGGTGAGCAGTTCTTC	CAITRGGGGEQFF
.	.	TRBV7-9	TRBJ2-1	TGTGCCAGCAGCTTAGAGGTAGAAGCGGCTGAACGATACAATGAGCAGTTCTTC	CASSLEVEAAERYNEQFF
once	.	TRBV9	TRBJ1-2	TGTGCCAGCAGCGTAGATGAGGGATTGAACTATGGCTACACCTTC	CASSVDEGLNYGYTF
once	TRBD1	TRBV10-3	TRBJ1-5	TGTGCCATCAGTGAAACGGCGGGACAGGGCAATCAGCCCCAGCATTTT	CAISETAGQGNQPQHF
.	.	TRBV2	TRBJ1-2	TGTGCCAGCACCCCGGGAAGAATCTATGGCTACACCTTC	CASTPGRIYGYTF
.	TRBD2	TRBV4-2	TRBJ2-1	TGTGCCAGCAGCCAAGATTGGGCGGGAGGGTACAATGAGCAGTTCTTC	CASSQDWAGGYNEQFF
.	.	TRBV15	TRBJ1-1	TGTGCCACCAGCAGAGGAGAGGAGGGACTTAACACTGAAGCTTTCTTT	CATSRGEEGLNTEAFF
.	.	TRBV19	TRBJ2-4	TGTGCCAGTAGTTTCCCGGGGAACATTCAGTACTTC	CASSFPGNIQYF
.	.	TRBV2	TRBJ2-1	TGTGCCAGCAGTAGTGGCCCTCCGGAGAGCCATGAGCAGTTCTTC	CASSSGPPESHEQFF
.	.	TRBV19	TRBJ2-7	TGTGCCAGTAGTACCGCGATACAATCCGGGACAAGCTCCTACGAGCAGTACTTC	CASSTAIQSGTSSYEQYF
once	TRBD2	TRBV9	TRBJ2-5	TGTGCCAGCAGCGTAGAAGGGGAGGGAAGAGGGACCCAGTACTTC	CASSVEGEGRGTQYF
.	TRBD2	TRBV20-1	TRBJ2-1	TGCAGTGCTAGTCGCTGGGAGATAAGCGGGACCTCTTACAATGAGCAGTTCTTC	CSASRWEISGTSYNEQFF
once	TRBD1	TRBV29-1	TRBJ1-2	TGCAGCGTAGGGGACAGGGGTGATGGCTACACCTTC	CSVGDRGDGYTF
.	.	TRBV6-6	TRBJ1-1	TGTGCCAGCAGTTACTCCCGAGGAGGGGCTGAAGCTTTCTTT	CASSYSRGGAEAFF
.	.	TRBV29-1	TRBJ2-1	TGCAGCGTTGGGCTCCTCTACAATGAGCAGTTCTTC	CSVGLLYNEQFF
.	TRBD1	TRBV30	TRBJ2-2	TGTGCCTGGAGTAAGACAGGGTTGGGCGCCGGGGAGCTGTTTTTT	CAWSKTGLGAGELFF
.	.	TRBV6-5	TRBJ2-5	TGTGCCAGCAGTTACTCGAGCCGGCGGGAGACCCAGTACTTC	CASSYSSRRETQYF
.	.	TRBV5-6	TRBJ2-7	TGTGCCAGCAGCTTGGTGAGGTTGTCCTACGAGCAGTACTTC	CASSLVRLSYEQYF
.	.	TRBV19	TRBJ2-1	TGTGCCAGTACCACCCGGGGGTACAATGAGCAGTTCTTC	CASTTRGYNEQFF
few	TRBD1	TRBV12-5	TRBJ2-1	TGTGCTAGTGGTTTGGGTTCTACAGGGGCCCCAAGCTCCTACAATGAGCAGTTCTTC	CASGLGSTGAPSSYNEQFF
.	.	TRBV19	TRBJ2-3	TGTGCCAGTAGTATAGTTGGGGAACAGGGACGCACAGATACGCAGTATTTT	CASSIVGEQGRTDTQYF
.	TRBD1	TRBV28	TRBJ1-1	TGTGCCAGCAGCATCATCCCAGGGGGGAACACTGAAGCTTTCTTT	CASSIIPGGNTEAFF
.	TRBD2	TRBV25-1	TRBJ2-7	TGTGCCAGCAGACCCTGGGGGGGGACCCTCGGGGAGCAGTACTTC	CASRPWGGTLGEQYF
.	.	TRBV4-1	TRBJ1-1	TGCGCCAGCAGCCAAGAAATGGGCCGTGTGACTTTCTTT	CASSQEMGRVTFF
.	.	TRBV6-5	TRBJ1-1	TGTGCCAGCAATACAGGGACTGAAGCTTTCTTT	CASNTGTEAFF
.	.	TRBV28	TRBJ2-7	TGTGCCAGCAGCCCGCTGGACAGAGATTACGAGCAGTACTTC	CASSPLDRDYEQYF
.	TRBD1	TRBV11-3	TRBJ2-1	TGTGCCAGCAGCTCGCGTTCAAGGACAGGGGCCCTCAATGAGCAGTTCTTC	CASSSRSRTGALNEQFF
.	TRBD1	TRBV6-5	TRBJ1-2	TGTGCCAGCAGTTACCTGAGGACAGGGGGGGGCTATGGCTACACCTTC	CASSYLRTGGGYGYTF
.	.	TRBV6-2/TRBV6-3	TRBJ2-7	TGTGCCAGCAGTTACTCGATAGAAACAGGGATCCACGAGCAGTACTTC	CASSYSIETGIHEQYF
.	.	TRBV19	TRBJ1-5	TGTGCCAGTAGTACAGGGCCCTCAGGGCAGCCCCAGCATTTT	CASSTGPSGQPQHF
.	TRBD1	TRBV11-2	TRBJ1-2	TGTGCCAGCAGCGGATACAGGGGGCATCTAGATGGCTACACCTTC	CASSGYRGHLDGYTF
.	TRBD1	TRBV9	TRBJ2-3	TGTGCCAGCAGCCCCGACAGGGTCTATACGCAGTATTTT	CASSPDRVYTQYF
.	TRBD2	TRBV5-6	TRBJ2-7	TGTGCCAGCAGTGTAGCGGGCCAACACTACGAGCAGTACTTC	CASSVAGQHYEQYF